The 16 T cell receptor beta chains listed next were all sequenced from one sample in a study of response to subunit inactivated influenza vaccine. TCRdb reprocessed the RT-PCR reads with MiXCR, giving one entry per CDR3 protein. The data contain hundreds of thousands of distinct CDR3 sequences, 11% to 15% of them singletons. Sequencing used PBMCs from blood, obtained around 15 days before vaccination. Every receptor here comes from a man aged 45-65 years who received an inactivated influenza vaccine.

This clonotype was picked up a small number of times. The chain combines TRBV7-2 with TRBJ1-5; D possibly corresponds to TRBD1 (5 bases). The CDR3 runs to 14 residues. The V gene's germline CDR1 is SGHTA and CDR2 FQGNSA. The ends were cut back, 9 bases at V and 4 bases at J, with 16 bases in the middle. The CDR3 nucleotides are TGTGCCAGTGGACCCAGGGTGGGTAATCAGCCCCAGCATTTT. The encoded protein is CASGPRVGNQPQHF. Full variable domain (remainder filled in from reference TRBV7-2 and TRBJ1-5): GAGVSQSPSNKVTEKGKDVELRCDPISGHTALYWYRQSLGQGLEFLIYFQGNSAPDKSGLPSDRFSAERTGGSVSTLTIQRTQQEDSAVYLCASGPRVGNQPQHFGDGTRLSIL.

This clonotype was recorded a few times. The V call is TRBV4-2, the J call TRBJ2-3; possibly TRBD1 or TRBD2 for D (5 bases each). The CDR3 spans 16 residues. Germline CDR1 LGHNA, CDR2 YNFKEQ. Trimming pared 0 bases from V and 6 bases from J, leaving 16 bases between. CDR3 protein: CASSQDLAFEGDTQYF. CDR3 sequence (DNA): TGTGCCAGCAGCCAAGATTTAGCCTTCGAGGGGGATACGCAGTATTTT.

The V and J genes are TRBV7-8 and TRBJ2-3, with unresolved D. CDR3 length: 15 residues. CDR1 is SGHVS and CDR2 is FQNEAQ in the germline V gene. Trimming took 1 base from V and 4 from J, leaving 12 bases between them. CDR3 in amino acids: CASSLEVSIPDTQYF. CDR3 nucleotides: TGTGCCAGCAGCTTAGAGGTCTCTATCCCAGATACGCAGTATTTT. The full variable domain, rest sourced from reference TRBV7-8 and TRBJ2-3, is GAGVSQSPRYKVAKRGQDVALRCDPISGHVSLFWYQQALGQGPEFLTYFQNEAQLDKSGLPSDRFFAERPEGSVSTLKIQRTQQEDSAVYLCASSLEVSIPDTQYFGPGTRLTVL.

This clonotype occurred a few times. The chain combines TRBV12-3 or TRBV12-4 with TRBJ2-7; D is unresolved. There are 14 residues in the CDR3. V was clipped by 1 base and J by 7 bases, with 14 bases between them. CDR3: CASSLGQATTEQYF. CDR3 in DNA: TGTGCCAGCAGTTTAGGGCAGGCGACCACTGAGCAGTACTTC.

The V and J genes are TRBV12-3 or TRBV12-4 and TRBJ2-3; unclear D gene. V was clipped by 3 bases and J by 2 bases, with 9 bases between them. CDR3 size: 14 residues. DNA of the CDR3: TGTGCCAGCAGTTTGAAGAGTTCCACAGATACGCAGTATTTT. It translates to CASSLKSSTDTQYF.

The rearrangement links TRBV12-3 or TRBV12-4 to TRBJ1-1; D remains ambiguous. The CDR3 has 13 amino acids. V gave up 2 bases and J gave up 7 bases, with 11 bases separating them. Here the CDR3 DNA reads TGTGCCAGCAGTTTAAATAGGGAGAATGAAGCTTTCTTT. Translation: CASSLNRENEAFF.

The sample holds many counts of this clonotype. The V gene is TRBV7-9, the J gene TRBJ2-7, with D possibly TRBD2 on 5 matching bases. CDR1 and CDR2 from the germline V gene are SEHNR and FQNEAQ (reference sequence). The CDR3 extends over 13 amino acids. Trimming removed 3 bases from V and 3 bases from J, with 9 bases in between. The CDR3 sequence: CASSLRADYEQYF. The DNA for the CDR3 is TGTGCCAGCAGCTTGAGGGCAGACTACGAGCAGTACTTC. Filled out from reference TRBV7-9 and TRBJ2-7, the complete variable domain reads DTGVSQNPRHKITKRGQNVTFRCDPISEHNRLYWYRQTLGQGPEFLTYFQNEAQLEKSRLLSDRFSAERPKGSFSTLEIQRTEQGDSAMYLCASSLRADYEQYFGPGTRLTVT.

V usage is TRBV28 and J usage is TRBJ1-5; D is unclear. The germline gives CDR1 MDHEN, CDR2 SYDVKM. The V end lost 8 bases, the J end lost 6 bases, and 14 bases lay between the germline ends. The CDR3 covers 13 residues. Written as DNA, the CDR3 is TGTGCCAGCCACCCCCACGGACGTCAGCCCCAGCATTTT. It codes for CASHPHGRQPQHF. Full variable domain (rest looked up from reference TRBV28 and TRBJ1-5): DVKVTQSSRYLVKRTGEKVFLECVQDMDHENMFWYRQDPGLGLRLIYFSYDVKMKEKGDIPEGYSVSREKKERFSLILESASTNQTSMYLCASHPHGRQPQHFGDGTRLSIL.

Comments on this clonotype: Germline and junction disagree at one end, which may indicate a read error. The chain links TRBV3-1 to TRBJ2-7, with TRBD2 identical over 8 bases. CDR1 and CDR2 (germline): LGHDT, YNNKEL (reference sequence). This CDR3 is built from 15 residues. Written as DNA, the CDR3 is TGTGCCAGCTGCCAAACTAGCGGAAACTCCTACGAGCAGTACTTC. Amino acids: CASCQTSGNSYEQYF.

This rearrangement joins TRBV20-1 to TRBJ1-4, with TRBD1 identical over 11 bases. CDR3 length: 14 amino acids. Germline-derived CDR1 and CDR2 are DFQATT and SNEGSKA (reference sequence). Trimming at V came to 1 base and at J to 7 bases, leaving 2 bases not matched to a gene. CDR3: CSARGTGGFEKLFF. The CDR3 bases are TGCAGTGCTAGAGGGACAGGGGGCTTTGAAAAACTGTTTTTT.

This clonotype has more than one count but fewer than ten. The V gene is TRBV29-1, the J gene TRBJ2-1; no definite D call. Germline CDR1 SQVTM, CDR2 ANQGSEA. The CDR3 covers 14 residues. The V gene lost 3 bases and the J gene lost 9 bases, with 18 bases spanning the gap. The CDR3 spells CSVDTPLWAGEQFF. The CDR3 DNA follows: TGCAGCGTTGACACCCCCCTTTGGGCCGGTGAGCAGTTCTTC.

The CDR3 sequence: CSARAPEETQYF. CDR3 nucleotides: TGCAGTGCTAGGGCGCCAGAAGAGACCCAGTACTTC. V is TRBV20-1 and J is TRBJ2-5; no firm D call. CDR3 length: 12 residues. CDR1 DFQATT and CDR2 SNEGSKA come from the germline V gene (reference sequence). V lost 3 bases to trimming and J lost 3 bases, with 8 bases between them.

The chain couples TRBV10-3 to TRBJ2-1, with 7 bases fitting TRBD1. Trimming at V came to 5 bases and at J to 7 bases, leaving 14 bases not matched to a gene. The CDR3 has 16 amino acids. Germline V gene lookup returns CDR1 ENHRY and CDR2 SYGVKD. The DNA for the CDR3 is TGTGCCATCAGTAATTTGGACAGGCCTCTAATAAATGAGCAGTTCTTC. Translation gives CAISNLDRPLINEQFF.

This clonotype has a handful of counts. The chain links TRBV11-3 to TRBJ2-1, with TRBD2 as a possible D gene (5 bases). The germline CDR1 and CDR2 sequences are SGHNT and YENEEA. The V end lost 0 bases, the J end lost 5 bases, and 8 bases lay between the germline ends. The CDR3 spans 14 residues. CDR3 amino acids: CASSLEAEDNEQFF. Here the CDR3 DNA reads TGTGCCAGCAGCTTAGAGGCGGAGGACAATGAGCAGTTCTTC.

The chain joins TRBV10-2 to TRBJ1-2; perhaps TRBD1 as D (6 bases). The V gene's germline CDR1 is WSHSY and CDR2 SAAADI. CDR3 length: 16 residues. V lost 2 bases and J 4 bases, leaving 17 bases between the germline ends. CDR3 amino acids: CASSETSDSRSYGYTF. CDR3 nucleotide sequence: TGCGCCAGCAGTGAGACTTCGGACAGTCGATCCTATGGCTACACCTTC.

This clonotype has more than one count but fewer than ten. The genes are TRBV6-4 and TRBJ2-1; D remains unclear. Looked up from germline, CDR1 is MRHNA and CDR2 is SNTAGT. V was cut by 0 bases and J by 2 bases, with 5 bases left in between. This CDR3 has 14 residues. Written as DNA, the CDR3 is TGTGCCAGCAGTGACTCCGACGCCTACAATGAGCAGTTCTTC. It specifies CASSDSDAYNEQFF.